Listed below are T cell receptor beta chains from one sample, sequenced in a study of T cells in Graves' hyperthyroidism and ophthalmopathy. TCRdb ran MiXCR on the multiplex PCR reads and lists one entry per CDR3 protein. The table shows 500,000 to 750,000 distinct CDR3 sequences, with around a sixth occurring only once. The specimen was blood. The receptors originated from a woman between 25 and 40 years old with Graves' hyperthyroidism. CDR3s include the opening cysteine and the closing phenylalanine or tryptophan. D genes are given only for firm matches. Size tells how often a clone was seen (once, few, many) or the class of an expanded clone, and some rows leave it out.

CDR3 DNA,CDR3 protein,V gene,D gene,clone size,J gene
TGTGCCAGCTCAACTACGGGACAGGGGTATGGAAACACCATATATTTT,CASSTTGQGYGNTIYF,TRBV18,TRBD1,.,TRBJ1-3
TGTGCCAGCAGCTTAGTTACCAGAAATGAGCAGTTCTTC,CASSLVTRNEQFF,TRBV7-9,.,many,TRBJ2-1
TGCGCCAGCAGCCTCGGGACAGGGGGGACACCTTACGAGCAGTACTTC,CASSLGTGGTPYEQYF,TRBV4-1,TRBD1,.,TRBJ2-7
TGTGCCAGCAGTTTTCGGCTAGCGGCTAACAATGAGCAGTTCTTC,CASSFRLAANNEQFF,TRBV27,TRBD2,many,TRBJ2-1
TGTGCTAGTGGTTTGGGGACAGCCGATAATTCACCCCTCCACTTT,CASGLGTADNSPLHF,TRBV12-5,.,few,TRBJ1-6
TGCGCCAGCAGTGGAGGGCGGTGGAACACTGAAGCTTTCTTT,CASSGGRWNTEAFF,TRBV10-2,.,few,TRBJ1-1
TGTGCCAGCAGCTTAGGCGGTCAGAAGGATACGCAGTATTTT,CASSLGGQKDTQYF,TRBV7-9,.,many,TRBJ2-3
TGTGCTAGTGGACCACTTACTAGCGGGAGTACAGATACGCAGTATTTT,CASGPLTSGSTDTQYF,TRBV12-5,TRBD2,few,TRBJ2-3
TGTGCCAGCACACATCGGGGACTAGCGGGAGTCGGTTCCTACAATGAGCAGTTCTTC,CASTHRGLAGVGSYNEQFF,TRBV28,TRBD2,many,TRBJ2-1
TGTGCCACCAGTGATTTTACAGGGGGCTCAGATACGCAGTATTTT,CATSDFTGGSDTQYF,TRBV24-1,TRBD1,.,TRBJ2-3
TGTGCCATCAGTACCGGGACTAGCGCAGATACGCAGTATTTT,CAISTGTSADTQYF,TRBV10-3,TRBD2,few,TRBJ2-3
TGTGCCAGCAGCTTTGCGGGACCTGTGCTTTCTGGGGCCAACGTCCTGACTTTC,CASSFAGPVLSGANVLTF,TRBV7-9,.,.,TRBJ2-6
TGTGCCAGCAGCACGCCTCCGGGAGTCGGCACAGGTACGCAGTATTTT,CASSTPPGVGTGTQYF,TRBV7-9,.,few,TRBJ2-3
TGTGCCAGCAGTTTGCCGTATAGCGGGAGCGAGCAGTACTTC,CASSLPYSGSEQYF,TRBV28,TRBD2,many,TRBJ2-7
TGCAGCGTTGAACTCTCTAGCGGGAGTTTCAATGAGCAGTTCTTC,CSVELSSGSFNEQFF,TRBV29-1,TRBD2,many,TRBJ2-1
TGTGCCAGCAGCTTGCGGACAGGGGCCCGCGCAGATACGCAGTATTTT,CASSLRTGARADTQYF,TRBV7-2,TRBD1,many,TRBJ2-3
TGCGCCAGCAGCTTGCAAGTGGGCGGGGAGCTGTTTTTT,CASSLQVGGELFF,TRBV5-1,.,.,TRBJ2-2
TGCAGTGCTAGAGCGGGATTGGGCGAGCAGTACTTC,CSARAGLGEQYF,TRBV20-1,.,many,TRBJ2-7
TGCAGCGTTGAACGGCGGGAGGGCTCCGAGCAGTACTTC,CSVERREGSEQYF,TRBV29-1,TRBD2,few,TRBJ2-7
TGCAGTGCTAGAGACCGGAAGAGATTAAGAGGGGGGCCAGGAGCCGGGGAGCTGTTTTTT,CSARDRKRLRGGPGAGELFF,TRBV20-1,.,few,TRBJ2-2
TGTGCCAGCAGCTCCCCCGGCGGGGAGACCCTTCAGTACTTC,CASSSPGGETLQYF,TRBV7-9,.,many,TRBJ2-4
TGCGCCAGCAGCTTGAGCGGGGGGCGGGACCACTCCTACAATGAGCAGTTCTTC,CASSLSGGRDHSYNEQFF,TRBV5-1,TRBD2,few,TRBJ2-1
TGTGCCATGGGACAGGGGGCCTACGAGCAGTACTTC,CAMGQGAYEQYF,TRBV10-3,TRBD1,.,TRBJ2-7
TGTGCCAGTAGTATAGCCCCAATTGGACTAGCGGAGGCCCACAATGAGCAGTTCTTC,CASSIAPIGLAEAHNEQFF,TRBV19,TRBD2,.,TRBJ2-1
TGCAGTGCTAGAAGGAATAGCGGGAGGGGTATTGGTGATACGCAGTATTTT,CSARRNSGRGIGDTQYF,TRBV20-1,TRBD2,many,TRBJ2-3
TGTGCCAGCAGCGTAGCCTCGGAAAGGAACACTGAAGCTTTCTTT,CASSVASERNTEAFF,TRBV9,.,.,TRBJ1-1
TGTGCCAGCAGCTTCACAGCGCCCACCGGGGAGCTGTTTTTT,CASSFTAPTGELFF,TRBV6-2/TRBV6-3,.,many,TRBJ2-2
TGTGCCAGCAGCGCACCGGGACTAGCAAGCGAGCAGTACTTC,CASSAPGLASEQYF,TRBV7-2,TRBD2,many,TRBJ2-7
TGCAGTGCCCGATCATGGGTGGGCACTGAAGCTTTCTTT,CSARSWVGTEAFF,TRBV20-1,.,many,TRBJ1-1
TGCAGTGCTAGTACCGCCGGACAGGACTACGAGCAGTACTTC,CSASTAGQDYEQYF,TRBV20-1,TRBD1,many,TRBJ2-7
TGTGCCAGCTCACCCGCGGGGGTCAGGAACACTGAAGCTTTCTTT,CASSPAGVRNTEAFF,TRBV18,.,.,TRBJ1-1
TGTGCCTGGAGCAATAGCGGGAGCTTGGAGACCCAGTACTTC,CAWSNSGSLETQYF,TRBV30,TRBD2,many,TRBJ2-5
TGTGCTAGTGGCCGTCCGGGACAGTTCGACTACGAGCAGTACTTC,CASGRPGQFDYEQYF,TRBV12-5,TRBD1,many,TRBJ2-7
TGTGCCAGCAGTTACTCCCGGGAGAGGTTCGAGCAGTACTTC,CASSYSRERFEQYF,TRBV6-5,.,few,TRBJ2-7
TGTGCCAGCAGTTATCGGGACAGGGGAAATGAGCAGTTCTTC,CASSYRDRGNEQFF,TRBV27,TRBD1,many,TRBJ2-1
TGTGCCAGTAGTATGAGGGTCCCCCCGGGTGGAGAGACCCAGTACTTC,CASSMRVPPGGETQYF,TRBV19,.,.,TRBJ2-5
TGTGCCAGCAGGGCCCTTGATACAGGGGGCGCGGGTGGCTACACCTTC,CASRALDTGGAGGYTF,TRBV27,TRBD1,many,TRBJ1-2
TGTGCCAGCAGTTACTCGTCCGCGGGACAGGGCTACGAGCAGTACTTC,CASSYSSAGQGYEQYF,TRBV6-6,TRBD1,many,TRBJ2-7
TGTGCCAGCAGCTTGGACGGATACTCTGGGGCCAACGTCCTGACTTTC,CASSLDGYSGANVLTF,TRBV5-5,.,few,TRBJ2-6
TGTGCCAGCTCACGACAGGGAAGAAGATCACCCCTCCACTTT,CASSRQGRRSPLHF,TRBV18,TRBD1,.,TRBJ1-6
TGTGCCAGCAGCTTCAGTACTAGCGGGACCTACGAGCAGTACTTC,CASSFSTSGTYEQYF,TRBV7-9,TRBD2,many,TRBJ2-7
TGCGCCAGCAGCTTGAATGGGGTTAGCGGGAGGAAGTTCCACGAGCAGTACTTC,CASSLNGVSGRKFHEQYF,TRBV5-1,TRBD2,many,TRBJ2-7
TGCGCCAGCAGCTTCCCTAGCGGAATCCAAGAGACCCAGTACTTC,CASSFPSGIQETQYF,TRBV5-1,TRBD2,few,TRBJ2-5
TGTGCCAGCAGCTCCGGACTAGCGGGAGAAATTTTTCACGGGGAGCTGTTTTTT,CASSSGLAGEIFHGELFF,TRBV12-3/TRBV12-4,TRBD2,.,TRBJ2-2
TGCGCCAGCAGCTTGGCCGGACCGGCGAACACTGAAGCTTTCTTT,CASSLAGPANTEAFF,TRBV5-1,.,many,TRBJ1-1
TGTGCCAGCAGCTCCCTAACGGTGTTGGGGGGAACAGATACGCAGTATTTT,CASSSLTVLGGTDTQYF,TRBV7-3,.,many,TRBJ2-3
TGTGCCAGCAGCCCCCGGGACTCACCTTACAATGAGCAGTTCTTC,CASSPRDSPYNEQFF,TRBV7-9,.,.,TRBJ2-1
TGTGCCAGCAGCTTATTGGGGCCCGGCTTGGGTAATGAGCAGTTCTTC,CASSLLGPGLGNEQFF,TRBV7-3,.,.,TRBJ2-1